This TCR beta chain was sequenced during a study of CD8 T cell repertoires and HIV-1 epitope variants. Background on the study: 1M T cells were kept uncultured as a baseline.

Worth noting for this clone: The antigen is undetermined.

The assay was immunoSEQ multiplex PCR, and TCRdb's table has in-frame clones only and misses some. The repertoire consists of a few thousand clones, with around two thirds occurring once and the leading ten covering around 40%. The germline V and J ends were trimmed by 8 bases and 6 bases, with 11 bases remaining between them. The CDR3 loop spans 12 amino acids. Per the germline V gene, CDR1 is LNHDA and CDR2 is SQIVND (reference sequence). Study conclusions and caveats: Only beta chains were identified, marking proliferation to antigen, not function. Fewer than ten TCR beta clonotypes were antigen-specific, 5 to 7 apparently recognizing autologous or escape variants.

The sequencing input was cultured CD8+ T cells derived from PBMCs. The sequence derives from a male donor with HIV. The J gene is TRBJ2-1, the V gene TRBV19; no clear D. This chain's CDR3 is CASGLVSNEQFF. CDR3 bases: TGTGCCAGTGGCTTAGTATCCAATGAGCAGTTCTTC.